The TCR beta chain described here comes from a study of blood T cell repertoires in COVID-19 (dated by TCRdb to 2018 to 2021). About the full investigation: Samples covering the acute and convalescent phases of COVID-19 were provided by collaborators in the United States, Italy and Spain. The samples were drawn from two sources: the first 160 participants of the ongoing ImmuneRACE study, and about 1,300 subjects contributed by 6 global collaborators. HLA class I and class II types, where available, came from metadata supplied by the sample provider rather than from assay-based typing. The material from the prospective study consisted of cDNA or gDNA derived from T cells, B-cell-depleted T cells, or PBMCs. The repertoires were released in a freely available public database meant as a resource for research on the immune response to SARS-CoV-2. The dataset comprised deeply sampled blood TCRbeta repertoires from subjects exposed to, actively infected with, or recovered from COVID-19. The sample metadata nearly always contained a de-identified subject ID, COVID-19 status, age in years and sex. The research as a whole found: The amount of clinical and demographic metadata varied by source and participant and was provided uncurated.

As regards this clone: The antigen this receptor binds is unknown. The record has no base qualities; no much larger clone is one base away.

Each collaborating institution followed its own protocols to collect whole blood in K2EDTA tubes. Collaborator samples were shipped for TCRbeta analysis as frozen whole blood, isolated PBMCs, or DNA extracted from either sample type. TCRbeta CDR3 regions were amplified from genomic DNA by means of the immunoSEQ Assay, a bias-controlled multiplex PCR. For the original study's pipeline: Within the assay, amplification of reference gene primers was used to estimate how many nucleated cells each sample contained. To quantify the absolute abundance of each unique TCRbeta CDR3 rearrangement, sequence reads were collapsed and filtered. For each sample, productive Simpson clonality was calculated as the square root of Simpson's diversity index over productive rearrangements. TCRdb stores this immuneACCESS table with in-frame sequences only. Part of the clones is absent; in the studies checked, under half of the shortfall reflects unresolved V genes, and no reason is known for the rest. V and J calls and clone size follow that table, whereas D and trimming were derived from the DNA. Recorded for this sample are about 99,000 clones; about 86% of them occurred a single time. Less than 4% of the sample comes from the top ten.

The CDR3, from cysteine to phenylalanine, totals 13 residues. Only the CDR3 DNA is retained, 39 bases long and in frame from the first base. As encoded in the germline V gene, CDR1 is LGHNA while CDR2 is YSLEER. V is pruned by 1 base and J by 15 bases, leaving 7 bases of the junction without a gene match. Rearrangement joined TRBV4-3 to TRBJ2-1, with 9 bases matching TRBD2. The clonotype was recovered from a human donor in a cohort sampled during active COVID-19. Sequencing used peripheral blood. The CDR3 region: CASSQVGGRAVFF. The nucleotide sequence reads as follows: TGCGCCAGCAGCCAAGTAGGCGGGAGGGCCGTGTTCTTC.